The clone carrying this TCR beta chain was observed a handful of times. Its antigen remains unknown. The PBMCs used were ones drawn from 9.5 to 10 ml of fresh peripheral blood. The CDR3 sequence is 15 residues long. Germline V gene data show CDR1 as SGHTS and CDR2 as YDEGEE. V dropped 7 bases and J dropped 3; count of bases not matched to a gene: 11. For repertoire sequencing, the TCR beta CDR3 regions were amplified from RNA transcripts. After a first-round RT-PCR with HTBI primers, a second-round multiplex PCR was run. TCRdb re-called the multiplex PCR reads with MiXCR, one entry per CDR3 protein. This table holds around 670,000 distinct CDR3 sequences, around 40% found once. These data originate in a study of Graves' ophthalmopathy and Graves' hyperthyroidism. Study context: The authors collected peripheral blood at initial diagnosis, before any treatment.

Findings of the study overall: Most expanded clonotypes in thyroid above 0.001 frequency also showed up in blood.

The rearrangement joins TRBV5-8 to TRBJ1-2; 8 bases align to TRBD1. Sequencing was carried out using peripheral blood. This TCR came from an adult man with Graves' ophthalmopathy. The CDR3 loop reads CASSGQGGIYYGYTF. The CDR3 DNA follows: TGTGCCAGCTCTGGACAGGGCGGTATATACTATGGCTACACCTTC.